The rows below give T cell receptor beta chains drawn from one sample of a study of Tregs in tolerant kidney transplant recipients. The assay was immunoSEQ multiplex PCR, and TCRdb's table has in-frame clones only and misses some. This table holds around 78,000 clones, approximately 90% found once. The sequencing used Tregs from blood, collected before the transplant. These receptors all come from a human donor who received a combined kidney and bone marrow transplant. Each CDR3 is given without its conserved first and last residue.

V gene	J gene	CDR3 length	CDR3 protein
TRBV10-3	TRBJ2-5	11	AISDRGKETQY
TRBV5-1	TRBJ1-3	13	ASSLGDVAGNTIY
TRBV12-5	TRBJ2-3	14	ASGLGDYPSTDTQY
TRBV4-3	TRBJ2-3	17	ASSPDPEREIVSTDTQY
TRBV6-5	TRBJ2-3	14	ASSSFSGLAGVMQY
TRBV28	TRBJ2-3	11	ASSSGRADTQY
TRBV30	TRBJ2-7	11	ARETSGSHEQY
TRBV29-1	TRBJ2-2	10	SVDGRKGELF
TRBV10-3	TRBJ2-7	13	AISATSLPTYEQY
TRBV28	TRBJ1-1	13	ASSFTGGPTPEAF
TRBV7-9	TRBJ2-5	9	ASSLAQTQY
TRBV9	TRBJ1-1	12	ASSVIGEYTEAF
TRBV7-9	TRBJ1-2	11	ASNRLGVYGYT
TRBV29-1	TRBJ2-1	12	SARSGFANNEQF
TRBV28	TRBJ1-3	10	ASSFSGNTIY
TRBV7-9	TRBJ1-2	12	ASGPGGLTYGYT
TRBV5-1	TRBJ1-1	12	ASSLPTGTTEAF
TRBV2	TRBJ2-5	12	ASRSNPGGETQY
TRBV21-1	TRBJ2-1	16	ASSIAGTGEGEGNEQF
TRBV2	TRBJ2-5	12	ASSGWADEGEQY
TRBV27	TRBJ2-7	11	ASPDSNSYEQY
TRBV27	TRBJ1-6	10	ASSFANSPLH
TRBV21-1	TRBJ2-5	14	ASSKARFSSQETQY
TRBV5-4	TRBJ2-7	13	ASSLGLAYTYEQY
TRBV6-5	TRBJ2-1	10	ASSLGTGEQF
TRBV28	TRBJ2-5	12	ASSSGTYQETQY
TRBV7-9	TRBJ1-2	10	ASSLDGDGYT
TRBV19	TRBJ2-7	13	ASSINRDSGNEQY
TRBV7-2	TRBJ2-3	13	ASSLDGRAKDTQY
TRBV5-4	TRBJ2-4	13	ASSLRGRAKNIQY
TRBV18	TRBJ2-7	14	ASSPGTPLGAYEQY
TRBV27	TRBJ1-4	12	ATGRGGANEKLF
TRBV28	NA	10	ACLGRAYEQY
TRBV18	TRBJ2-7	12	ASSPTSGSYEQY
TRBV7-2	TRBJ2-5	12	ASSSGQGQETQY
TRBV14	TRBJ1-2	13	ASSQVNNGGNGYT
TRBV2	TRBJ2-1	11	ASSPRIDQNYF
TRBV6-5	TRBJ2-7	14	ASSSLSRGGSNEQY
TRBV5-1	TRBJ2-7	12	ASSLAGGGYEQY
TRBV2	TRBJ2-1	11	ASFDDEVDEQF
TRBV4-1	TRBJ2-2	13	ASSRGTSPTGELF
TRBV11-2	TRBJ2-1	12	ASSSATGINEQF